The present TCR beta chain was sequenced within a study of T cell changes during pregnancy in multiple sclerosis (dated by TCRdb to between 2018 and 2021). At the level of the whole study: Changes in the T cell repertoire over the course of pregnancy were examined in this study in women with multiple sclerosis.

The trim is 5 bases for V and 1 base for J, with a gap of 14 bases between the germline ends. From a lookup of the germline V gene, CDR1 and CDR2 are SGHNT and YENEEA. From the cysteine up to the phenylalanine, the CDR3 has a length of 16 residues. Kept here is only the CDR3 DNA, which spans 48 bases and is read in frame from base 1. Notes on this clone: It lacks a known antigen. No per-base quality is available; no much larger clone lies one base away.

The method behind the library was the immunoSEQ multiplex PCR assay. Sourced from immuneACCESS, this table was stored by TCRdb with only in-frame sequences that have V and J called. A share of the clones is absent; for the studies checked, an unresolved V gene accounts for under half, and the remainder has no known explanation. For this sample the table gives roughly 70,000 clones, of which around nine tenths were detected only once. Around 3% of the sample lies in the top ten. This specimen consisted of peripheral blood, obtained before pregnancy. The chain links TRBV11-3 with TRBJ2-2; no D segment can be confidently identified. The receptor comes from a female donor with multiple sclerosis, enrolled in a pregnancy study. This receptor carries the CDR3 CASSPLGGENTGELFF. In nucleotide form, the sequence is TGTGCCAGCAGCCCCCTTGGCGGAGAGAACACCGGGGAGCTGTTTTTT.